What follows are 27 T cell receptor beta chains derived from one specimen sequenced in a study of OX40 agonist ivuxolimab in advanced cancers. Clones were read by immunoSEQ multiplex PCR, and TCRdb kept only the in-frame ones, dropping some. The sample holds tens of thousands of clones; about 90% are singletons and the top ten take 7% to 9.5%. The sequences come from CD4+ or CD8+ T cells sorted from blood, collected in a trial of the OX40 agonist ivuxolimab. The source is an adult with an advanced solid tumor such as melanoma, head and neck, liver or kidney cancer.

The chain has TRBV20-1 and TRBJ2-7; D is unclear. Trimming removed 3 bases at V and 3 bases at J, with 6 bases between. The CDR3 sequence is 11 residues long. Germline CDR1 DFQATT, CDR2 SNEGSKA (reference sequence). The CDR3 DNA is TGCAGTGCTAGGGGGATCTACGAGCAGTACTTC. It specifies CSARGIYEQYF.

This chain uses TRBV27 with TRBJ2-1, with 7 bases fitting TRBD2. Germline loops: CDR1 MNHEY, CDR2 SMNVEV (reference sequence). The CDR3 has 15 amino acids. V lost 6 bases, J lost 2 bases, and 7 bases stayed unmatched. In DNA, the CDR3 is TGTGCCAGCAGCCGCGGGACTACAACCTACAATGAGCAGTTCTTC. It translates to CASSRGTTTYNEQFF.

This rearrangement joins TRBV6-1 to TRBJ2-7; 8 bases agree with TRBD2. The V and J ends lost 7 bases and 4 bases, in that order; junction bases with no gene match: 12. CDR1 MNHNS and CDR2 SASEGT come from the germline V gene. The CDR3 covers 15 residues. This CDR3 reads CASITIAGLPYEQYF. The CDR3 DNA reads as TGTGCCAGCATTACAATAGCGGGACTACCATACGAGCAGTACTTC.

V usage is TRBV19 and J usage is TRBJ1-4; TRBD1 matches at 7 bases. J gave up 5 bases and V 4 bases, and 7 bases lay outside the gene matches. The CDR3 runs to 15 residues. Looked up from germline, CDR1 is LNHDA and CDR2 is SQIVND (reference sequence). The CDR3: CASSTSGGKNEKLFF. The CDR3 nucleotides are TGTGCCAGTAGTACCTCAGGGGGAAAGAATGAAAAACTGTTTTTT.

The chain links TRBV5-3 to TRBJ1-1; D possibly corresponds to TRBD1 (6 bases). TRBV5-3 carries the ORF label, with uncertain function. Trimming left V 4 bases short and J 0 bases short, with 19 bases between. The length of the CDR3 is 17 residues. DNA of the CDR3: TGTGCCAGAAGCGTTTGGCAGGGGCGTGGGGTGAACACTGAAGCTTTCTTT. Its protein is CARSVWQGRGVNTEAFF.

This chain joins TRBV2 and TRBJ1-1; TRBD1 matches at 10 bases. CDR1 SNHLY and CDR2 FYNNEI come from the germline V gene. Unmatched junction bases numbered 7, after V lost 11 bases and J lost 7 bases. CDR3 size: 12 residues. The CDR3 DNA reads TGTGCCGGAAGGGACAGGGGCAGTGAAGCTTTCTTT. Its protein product is CAGRDRGSEAFF.

This chain uses TRBV7-9 with TRBJ1-2, with D perhaps matching TRBD1 (6 bases). Trimming cost V 2 bases and J 6 bases, with 7 bases left between them. The length of the CDR3 is 12 residues. Germline CDR1 SEHNR, CDR2 FQNEAQ (reference sequence). DNA of the CDR3: TGTGCCAGCAGCTTAAACAGGGATGGCTACACCTTC. Its protein product is CASSLNRDGYTF.

On this clone: Sequence at one end of the junction differs from germline and may be a read error. The chain couples TRBV7-7 to TRBJ2-5, with 7 bases lining up with TRBD2. The last part of the DNA fits TRBJ2-7 better; the J call may be wrong. The CDR3 has 15 amino acids. Germline CDR1 is SSHAT and CDR2 is FNYEAQ (reference sequence). CDR3 protein: CASSFEGRDNYEQYF. CDR3 bases: TGTGCTAGCAGCTTCGAGGGGAGGGATAACTACGAGCAGTACTTC.

The gene calls are TRBV13 and TRBJ2-1; 13 bases align to TRBD2. This CDR3 region has 14 residues. The V gene end was trimmed by 7 bases and the J gene end by 13 bases; junction bases not matched to a gene: 10. Germline CDR1 reads PRHDT; CDR2 reads FYEKMQ (reference sequence). Here the CDR3 DNA reads TGTGCCAGCACCCATGGACTAGCGGGGGCCCCCCAGTTCTTC. This gives the protein CASTHGLAGAPQFF.

V gene TRBV6-6 combines with J gene TRBJ1-5, with 10 bases identical to TRBD1. The germline V gene encodes CDR1 MNHNY and CDR2 SVGAGI (reference sequence). The CDR3 sequence is 16 residues long. Losses at the gene ends were 6 bases for V and 4 bases for J; bases not matched to a gene: 9. CDR3 sequence reads: CASSDPKGQGNQPQHF. CDR3 in DNA: TGTGCCAGCAGCGACCCGAAGGGACAGGGGAATCAGCCCCAGCATTTT.

The chain employs TRBV7-9 and TRBJ1-2; tentative D call: TRBD1 (5 bases). The CDR3 consists of 14 residues. Trimming stripped 3 bases from V and 3 bases from J, with 11 bases between. Germline V gives CDR1 SEHNR, CDR2 FQNEAQ (reference sequence). DNA for the CDR3: TGTGCCAGCAGCTTTATGGGGGAGGACTATGGCTACACCTTC. It codes for CASSFMGEDYGYTF.

The chain links TRBV13 to TRBJ1-1, with D hard to call. This CDR3 is 13 amino acids long. Germline-derived CDR1 and CDR2 are PRHDT and FYEKMQ (reference sequence). The V and J ends lost 0 bases and 2 bases respectively, with 4 bases between them. The CDR3 DNA sequence: TGTGCCAGCAGCTTAGGCCTTAACACTGAAGCTTTCTTT. Its translation is CASSLGLNTEAFF.

This rearrangement joins TRBV4-1 to TRBJ1-1; 7 nucleotides line up with TRBD1. This CDR3 comprises 16 residues. The germline V gene encodes CDR1 MGHRA and CDR2 YSYEKL. The V and J ends lost 1 base and 3 bases, in that order; junction bases with no gene match: 8. CDR3 bases: TGCGCCAGCAGCCAAGTAAGGGGGCGCGGGGACACTGAAGCTTTCTTT. It yields the protein CASSQVRGRGDTEAFF.

V and J are TRBV27 and TRBJ2-7, with 7 bases matching TRBD2. This CDR3 spans 14 amino acids. Per the germline V gene, CDR1 is MNHEY and CDR2 is SMNVEV (reference sequence). V lost 3 bases, J lost 3 bases, and 5 bases stayed unmatched. Here the CDR3 reads CASSLGGGIYEQYF. DNA of the CDR3: TGTGCCAGCAGTTTGGGGGGAGGGATCTACGAGCAGTACTTC.

This chain links TRBV4-2 with TRBJ1-5, with D maybe TRBD1 (6 bases). CDR3 length equals 14 residues. The V end was cut by 3 bases, the J end by 5 bases, with 11 bases between. Germline assignment: CDR1 LGHNA and CDR2 YNFKEQ. CDR3 sequence reads: CASSHTEGDQPQHF. For the CDR3, the DNA is TGTGCCAGCAGCCACACAGAGGGGGATCAGCCCCAGCATTTT.

The rearrangement links TRBV5-1 to TRBJ2-6; no clear D gene. Deletions cut 0 bases from V and 2 bases from J, with 3 bases between. The CDR3 sequence is 14 residues long. Germline V gene data show CDR1 as SGHRS and CDR2 as YFSETQ. The CDR3 bases are TGCGCCAGCAGCTTGGCCGCTGGGGCCAACGTCCTGACTTTC. The encoded protein is CASSLAAGANVLTF. The full variable domain, its missing parts supplied by reference TRBV5-1 and TRBJ2-6, is KAGVTQTPRYLIKTRGQQVTLSCSPISGHRSVSWYQQTPGQGLQFLFEYFSETQRNKGNFPGRFSGRQFSNSRSEMNVSTLELGDSALYLCASSLAAGANVLTFGAGSRLTVL.

The chain is built from TRBV19 and TRBJ2-1, with TRBD1 matching 10 bases. The junction had 4 bases not matched to a gene; V was cut back by 5 bases and J by 6 bases. The length of the CDR3 is 14 residues. The germline gives CDR1 LNHDA, CDR2 SQIVND (reference sequence). The CDR3 here is CASSPGTGVNEQFF. CDR3 sequence (DNA): TGTGCCAGTAGTCCAGGGACAGGGGTCAATGAGCAGTTCTTC.

The rearrangement links TRBV14 to TRBJ2-7; 8 nucleotides align to TRBD1. Germline values: CDR1 SGHDN, CDR2 FVKESK. This CDR3 contains 14 residues. Losses at the gene ends were 2 bases for V and 6 bases for J; bases not matched to a gene: 6. CDR3 in amino acids: CASSQYRTGLEQYF. The CDR3 DNA reads as TGTGCCAGCAGCCAATATCGGACAGGGCTCGAGCAGTACTTC.

V usage is TRBV6-5 and J usage is TRBJ2-1; D ambiguous. Trimming took 0 bases from V and 2 from J, leaving 5 bases between them. Looked up from germline, CDR1 is MNHEY and CDR2 is SVGAGI. The CDR3 is 14 residues long. The CDR3 loop reads CASSYSGPYNEQFF. Written as DNA, the CDR3 is TGTGCCAGCAGTTACTCTGGCCCCTACAATGAGCAGTTCTTC.

The chain uses TRBV11-2 and TRBJ2-7; 8 bases map to TRBD1. The germline V gene has CDR1 SGHAT and CDR2 FQNNGV. CDR3 length equals 17 residues. The V gene end was trimmed by 0 bases and the J gene end by 3 bases; junction bases not matched to a gene: 10. CDR3 sequence reads: CASSLEGQGSENYEQYF. The CDR3 region has the DNA TGTGCCAGCAGCTTAGAAGGACAGGGATCGGAGAACTACGAGCAGTACTTC.

This rearrangement joins TRBV15 to TRBJ1-1; D remains unclear. V gave up 3 bases and J gave up 1 base, with 15 bases separating them. The CDR3 consists of 16 residues. The germline gives CDR1 LNHNV, CDR2 YYDKDF (reference sequence). CDR3 DNA: TGTGCCACCAGCAGCGACGTTATTGGAGGGAACACTGAAGCTTTCTTT. Amino acid sequence: CATSSDVIGGNTEAFF. Supplemented by reference TRBV15 and TRBJ1-1, the full variable domain reads DAMVIQNPRYQVTQFGKPVTLSCSQTLNHNVMYWYQQKSSQAPKLLFHYYDKDFNNEADTPDNFQSRRPNTSFCFLDIRSPGLGDTAMYLCATSSDVIGGNTEAFFGQGTRLTVV.

This clone has just a few counts. The chain carries TRBV5-4 and TRBJ2-7; D not certain. In germline, CDR1 is SGHNT, CDR2 YYREEE (reference sequence). Deletions cut 6 bases from V and 0 bases from J, with 16 bases between. The CDR3 is 15 amino acids. The CDR3: CASNNLVGDSYEQYF. CDR3 DNA: TGTGCCAGCAACAACCTGGTCGGCGACTCCTACGAGCAGTACTTC.

The chain carries TRBV27 and TRBJ1-6, with D uncertain. Germline V CDR1 and CDR2: MNHEY, SMNVEV (reference sequence). This CDR3 region has 12 residues. Trimming removed 3 bases from V and 10 bases from J, with 7 bases in between. CDR3 region: CASSFFGSPLHF. In nucleotides, the CDR3 is TGTGCCAGCAGTTTCTTTGGCTCACCCCTCCACTTT.

CDR3 sequence (DNA): TGTGCCACAGGACTAGCGGGGGGCCAAGAGACCCAGTACTTC. Translated, it gives CATGLAGGQETQYF. This chain joins TRBV10-3 and TRBJ2-5; 14 bases map to TRBD2. The CDR3 has 14 residues. Germline V lookup: CDR1 ENHRY, CDR2 SYGVKD. J lost 1 base, V lost 10 bases, and 2 bases had no gene match.

This rearrangement joins TRBV5-6 to TRBJ1-6, with a possible D match to TRBD1 (5 bases). V shed 3 bases and J shed 4 bases, with 23 bases lying between them. The germline CDR1 and CDR2 sequences are SGHDT and YYEEEE. CDR3 size: 19 residues. DNA of the CDR3: TGTGCCAGCAGCTGGGCTCTTAACCGGGACCGAGTTTATAATTCACCCCTCCACTTT. It translates to CASSWALNRDRVYNSPLHF.

The chain joins TRBV4-1 to TRBJ2-7; D might be TRBD1 (5 bases). The CDR3 spans 14 residues. Trimming cost V 1 base and J 3 bases, with 10 bases left between them. CDR1 is MGHRA, CDR2 YSYEKL, per germline. The CDR3 nucleotides read TGCGCCAGCAGCCAAGTACAGGCCATCTACGAGCAGTACTTC. Its translation is CASSQVQAIYEQYF.

This chain uses TRBV6-6 with TRBJ1-2; D unclear. The germline CDR1 and CDR2 sequences are MNHNY and SVGAGI (reference sequence). The CDR3 runs 12 residues. Trimming cost V 6 bases and J 10 bases, with 15 bases left between them. CDR3 sequence (DNA): TGTGCCAGCAGCCTTGGAGAAGATGACTACACCTTC. It yields the protein CASSLGEDDYTF.